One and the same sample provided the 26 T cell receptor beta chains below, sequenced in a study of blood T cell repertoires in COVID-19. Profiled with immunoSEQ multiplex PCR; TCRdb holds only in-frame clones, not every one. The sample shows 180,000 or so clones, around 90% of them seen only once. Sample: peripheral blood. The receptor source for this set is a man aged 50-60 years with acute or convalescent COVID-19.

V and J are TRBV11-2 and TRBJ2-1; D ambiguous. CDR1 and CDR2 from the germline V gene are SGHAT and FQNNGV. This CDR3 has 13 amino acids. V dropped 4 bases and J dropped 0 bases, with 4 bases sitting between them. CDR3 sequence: CASSYSSYNEQFF. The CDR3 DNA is TGTGCCAGCAGCTACAGCTCCTACAATGAGCAGTTCTTC.

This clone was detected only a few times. CDR3 DNA: TGTGCCATCAGTGAGGAGCAGGGAGGGAATTCACCCCTCCACTTT. This codes for CAISEEQGGNSPLHF. The rearrangement joins TRBV10-3 to TRBJ1-6; maybe TRBD1 (5 bases). Trimming removed 2 bases at V and 7 bases at J, with 12 bases between. The CDR3 has 15 residues. CDR1 and CDR2 (germline): ENHRY, SYGVKD.

The CDR3 loop is CASSPGQGIEKLFF. The CDR3 nucleotides read TGTGCCAGCTCACCGGGACAGGGGATTGAAAAACTGTTTTTT. The chain recombines TRBV18 with TRBJ1-4; TRBD1 agrees at 10 bases. This CDR3 is built from 14 residues. Germline V gene data show CDR1 as KGHSH and CDR2 as LQKENI. After removal of 3 bases from V and 7 bases from J, the junction contained 2 bases not matched to a gene. Filled out from reference TRBV18 and TRBJ1-4, the complete variable domain reads NAGVMQNPRHLVRRRGQEARLRCSPMKGHSHVYWYRQLPEEGLKFMVYLQKENIIDESGMPKERFSAEFPKEGPSILRIQQVVRGDSAAYFCASSPGQGIEKLFFGSGTQLSVL.

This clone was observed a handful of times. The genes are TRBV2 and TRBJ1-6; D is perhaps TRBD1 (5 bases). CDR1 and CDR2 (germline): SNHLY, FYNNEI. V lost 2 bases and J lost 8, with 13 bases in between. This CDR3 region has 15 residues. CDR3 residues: CASSESQGRDSPLHF. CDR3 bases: TGTGCCAGCAGTGAATCGCAGGGTCGAGATTCACCCCTCCACTTT.

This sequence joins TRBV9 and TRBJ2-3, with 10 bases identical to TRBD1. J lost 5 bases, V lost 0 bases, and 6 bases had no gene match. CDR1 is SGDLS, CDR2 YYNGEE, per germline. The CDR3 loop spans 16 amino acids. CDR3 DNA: TGTGCCAGCAGCGTAGCCGGGACAGGGGTTGTAGATACGCAGTATTTT. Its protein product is CASSVAGTGVVDTQYF.

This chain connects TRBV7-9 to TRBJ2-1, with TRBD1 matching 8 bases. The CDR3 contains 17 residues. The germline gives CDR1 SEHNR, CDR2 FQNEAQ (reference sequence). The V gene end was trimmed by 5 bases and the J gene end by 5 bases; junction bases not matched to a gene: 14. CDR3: CASSDNGQGGGNNEQFF. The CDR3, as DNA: TGTGCCAGCAGCGACAACGGACAGGGTGGTGGGAACAATGAGCAGTTCTTC.

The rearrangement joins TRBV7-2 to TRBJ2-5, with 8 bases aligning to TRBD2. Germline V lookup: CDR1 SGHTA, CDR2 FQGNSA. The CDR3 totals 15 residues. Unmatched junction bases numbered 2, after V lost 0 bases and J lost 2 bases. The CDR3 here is CASSLASGAQETQYF. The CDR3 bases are TGTGCCAGCAGCTTAGCTAGCGGGGCTCAAGAGACCCAGTACTTC.

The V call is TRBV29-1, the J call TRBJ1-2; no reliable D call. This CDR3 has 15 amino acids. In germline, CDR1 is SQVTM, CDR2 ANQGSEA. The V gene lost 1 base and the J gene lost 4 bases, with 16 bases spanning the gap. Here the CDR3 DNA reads TGCAGCGTTGAAGTCCGAGCGAACTCACCCTATGGCTACACCTTC. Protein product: CSVEVRANSPYGYTF.

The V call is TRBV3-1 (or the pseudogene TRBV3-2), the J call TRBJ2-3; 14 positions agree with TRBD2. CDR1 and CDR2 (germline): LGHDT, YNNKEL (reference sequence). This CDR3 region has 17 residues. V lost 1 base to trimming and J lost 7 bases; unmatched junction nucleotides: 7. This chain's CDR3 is CASSQAEGLAGDHTQYF. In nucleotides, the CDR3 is TGTGCCAGCAGCCAAGCAGAGGGACTAGCGGGGGACCATACGCAGTATTTT.

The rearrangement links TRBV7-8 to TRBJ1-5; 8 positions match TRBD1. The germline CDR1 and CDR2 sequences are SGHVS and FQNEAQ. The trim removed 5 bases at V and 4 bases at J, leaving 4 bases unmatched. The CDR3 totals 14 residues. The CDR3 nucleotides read TGTGCCAGCAGCCCCAACAGGGGGAATCAGCCCCAGCATTTT. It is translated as CASSPNRGNQPQHF.

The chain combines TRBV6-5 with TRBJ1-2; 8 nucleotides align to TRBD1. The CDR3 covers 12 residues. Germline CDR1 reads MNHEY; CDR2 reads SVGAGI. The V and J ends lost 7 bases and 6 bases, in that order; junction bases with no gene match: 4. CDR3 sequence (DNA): TGTGCCAGCACGAGGACAGGGCATGGCTACACCTTC. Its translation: CASTRTGHGYTF.

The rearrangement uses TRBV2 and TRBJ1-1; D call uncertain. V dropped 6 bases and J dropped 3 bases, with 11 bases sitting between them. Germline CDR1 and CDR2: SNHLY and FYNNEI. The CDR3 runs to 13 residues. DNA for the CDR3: TGTGCCAGCAGCGCGAGGTGGGACACTGAAGCTTTCTTT. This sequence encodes CASSARWDTEAFF.

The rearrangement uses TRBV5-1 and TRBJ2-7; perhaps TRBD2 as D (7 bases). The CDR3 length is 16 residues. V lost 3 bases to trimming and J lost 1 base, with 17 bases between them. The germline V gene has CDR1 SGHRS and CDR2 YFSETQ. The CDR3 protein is CASSSQVRGGSYEQYF. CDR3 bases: TGCGCCAGCAGCTCGCAGGTTAGGGGGGGTTCCTACGAGCAGTACTTC.

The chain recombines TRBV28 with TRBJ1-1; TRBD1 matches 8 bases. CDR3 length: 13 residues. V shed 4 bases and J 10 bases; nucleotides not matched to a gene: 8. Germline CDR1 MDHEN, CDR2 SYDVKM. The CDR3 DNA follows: TGTGCCAGCAGTTCTCGCGGACAGGGTCGAGCTTTCTTT. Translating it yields CASSSRGQGRAFF.

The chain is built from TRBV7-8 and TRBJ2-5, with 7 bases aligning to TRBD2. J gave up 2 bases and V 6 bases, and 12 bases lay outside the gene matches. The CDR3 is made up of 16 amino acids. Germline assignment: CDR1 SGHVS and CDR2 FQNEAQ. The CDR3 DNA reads TGTGCCAGCAGTTCCCGGCTAGCGGACGTACAAGAGACCCAGTACTTC. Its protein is CASSSRLADVQETQYF.

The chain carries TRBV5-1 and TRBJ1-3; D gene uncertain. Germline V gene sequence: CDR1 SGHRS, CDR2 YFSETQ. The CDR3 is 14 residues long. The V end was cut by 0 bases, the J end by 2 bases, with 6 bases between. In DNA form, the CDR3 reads TGCGCCAGCAGCTTGGCGGGGACTGGAAACACCATATATTTT. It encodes CASSLAGTGNTIYF.

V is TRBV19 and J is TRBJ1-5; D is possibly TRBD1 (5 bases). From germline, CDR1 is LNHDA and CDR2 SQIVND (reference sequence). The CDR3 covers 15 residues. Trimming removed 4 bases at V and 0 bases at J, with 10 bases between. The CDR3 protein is CASSKSTASNQPQHF. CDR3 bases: TGTGCCAGTAGTAAGTCGACAGCTAGCAATCAGCCCCAGCATTTT.

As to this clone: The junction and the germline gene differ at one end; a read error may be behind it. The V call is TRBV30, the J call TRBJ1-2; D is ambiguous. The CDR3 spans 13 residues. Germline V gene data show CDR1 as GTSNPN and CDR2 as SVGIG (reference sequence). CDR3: CASSGTSFYGYTF. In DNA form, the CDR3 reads TGTGCCTCGAGTGGCACATCCTTCTATGGCTACACCTTC. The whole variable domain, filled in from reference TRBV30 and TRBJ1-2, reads SQTIHQWPATLVQPVGSPLSLECTVEGTSNPNLYWYRQAAGRGLQLLFYSVGIGQISSEVPQNLSASRPQDRQFILSSKKLLLSDSGFYLCASSGTSFYGYTFGSGTRLTVV.

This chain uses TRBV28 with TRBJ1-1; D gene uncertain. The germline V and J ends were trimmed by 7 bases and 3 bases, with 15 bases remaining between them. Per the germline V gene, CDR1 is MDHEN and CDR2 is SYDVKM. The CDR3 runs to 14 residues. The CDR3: CASNSPSLYTEAFF. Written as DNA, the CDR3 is TGTGCCAGCAACTCCCCGTCCCTGTACACTGAAGCTTTCTTT.

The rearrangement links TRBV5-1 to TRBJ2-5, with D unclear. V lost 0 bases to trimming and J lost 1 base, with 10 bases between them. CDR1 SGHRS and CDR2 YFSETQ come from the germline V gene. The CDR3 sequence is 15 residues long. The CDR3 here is CASSLEEALQETQYF. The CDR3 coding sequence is TGCGCCAGCAGCTTGGAGGAAGCGCTCCAAGAGACCCAGTACTTC.

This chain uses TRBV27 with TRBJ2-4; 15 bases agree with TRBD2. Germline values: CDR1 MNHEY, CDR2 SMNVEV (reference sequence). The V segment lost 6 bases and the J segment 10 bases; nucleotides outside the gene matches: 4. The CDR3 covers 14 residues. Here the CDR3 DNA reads TGTGCCAGCAGCCCTGGGACTAGCGGGAGGATTCAGTACTTC. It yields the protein CASSPGTSGRIQYF.

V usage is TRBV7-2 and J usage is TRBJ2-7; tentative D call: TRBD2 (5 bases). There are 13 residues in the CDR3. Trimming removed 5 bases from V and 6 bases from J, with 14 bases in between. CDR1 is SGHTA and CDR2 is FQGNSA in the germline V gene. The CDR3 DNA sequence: TGTGCCAGCAGCCCAGGACTCCTTGGCGAGCAGTACTTC. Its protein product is CASSPGLLGEQYF. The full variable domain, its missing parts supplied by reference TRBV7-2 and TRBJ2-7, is GAGVSQSPSNKVTEKGKDVELRCDPISGHTALYWYRQSLGQGLEFLIYFQGNSAPDKSGLPSDRFSAERTGGSVSTLTIQRTQQEDSAVYLCASSPGLLGEQYFGPGTRLTVT.

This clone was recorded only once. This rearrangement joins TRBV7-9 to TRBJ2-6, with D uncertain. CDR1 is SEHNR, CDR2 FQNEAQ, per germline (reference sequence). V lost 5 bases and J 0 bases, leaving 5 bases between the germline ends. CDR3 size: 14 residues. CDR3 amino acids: CASSRSSGANVLTF. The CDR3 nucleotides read TGTGCCAGCAGCCGGTCCTCTGGGGCCAACGTCCTGACTTTC.

This CDR3 reads CASNLLGEGHEQFF. The CDR3 coding sequence is TGTGCCAGCAACCTACTAGGGGAGGGTCATGAGCAGTTCTTC. The chain employs TRBV6-5 and TRBJ2-1, with 7 nucleotides matching TRBD2. CDR1 is MNHEY and CDR2 is SVGAGI in the germline V gene. The CDR3 consists of 14 residues. Trimming at V came to 7 bases and at J to 8 bases, leaving 11 bases not matched to a gene.

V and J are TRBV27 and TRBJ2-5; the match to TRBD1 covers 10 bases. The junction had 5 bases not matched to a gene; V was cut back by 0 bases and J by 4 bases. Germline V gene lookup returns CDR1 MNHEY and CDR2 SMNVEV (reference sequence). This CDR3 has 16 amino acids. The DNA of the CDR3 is TGTGCCAGCAGTTTATCTGGGACAGGGGTCTCAGAGACCCAGTACTTC. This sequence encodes CASSLSGTGVSETQYF.

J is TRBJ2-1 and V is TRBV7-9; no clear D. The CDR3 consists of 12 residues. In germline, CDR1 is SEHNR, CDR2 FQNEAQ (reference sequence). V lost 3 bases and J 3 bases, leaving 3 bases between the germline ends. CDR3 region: CASSFNYNEQFF. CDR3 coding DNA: TGTGCCAGCAGCTTCAACTACAATGAGCAGTTCTTC.